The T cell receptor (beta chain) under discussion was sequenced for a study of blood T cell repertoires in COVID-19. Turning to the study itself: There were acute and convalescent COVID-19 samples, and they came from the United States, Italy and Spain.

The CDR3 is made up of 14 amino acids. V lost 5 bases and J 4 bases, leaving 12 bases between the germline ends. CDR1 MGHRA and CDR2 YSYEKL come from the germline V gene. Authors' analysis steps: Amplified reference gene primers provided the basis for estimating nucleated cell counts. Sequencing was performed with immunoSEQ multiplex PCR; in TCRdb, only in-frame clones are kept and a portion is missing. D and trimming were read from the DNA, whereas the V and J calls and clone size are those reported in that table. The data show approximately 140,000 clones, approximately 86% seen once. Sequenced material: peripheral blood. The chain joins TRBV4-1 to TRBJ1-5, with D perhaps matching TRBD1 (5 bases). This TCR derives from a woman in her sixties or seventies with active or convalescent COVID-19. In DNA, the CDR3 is TGCGCCAGCAGCGTAGACAGAGATAATCAGCCCCAGCATTTT. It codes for CASSVDRDNQPQHF.